This paragraph reports one TCR beta chain. This receptor's antigen is unknown. No quality values exist for individual bases; no much larger clone is one base distant. This entry belongs to a study of blood T cell repertoires in COVID-19 (dated by TCRdb to 2018 to 2021). About the investigation overall: The collaborator samples originated in the United States, Italy and Spain and spanned the acute and convalescent phases of COVID-19. The sample metadata nearly always contained a de-identified subject ID, COVID-19 status, age in years and sex. The repertoires were made available in a free public database intended to serve as a resource for research on the immune response to SARS-CoV-2. The samples were drawn from two sources: the first 160 participants of the ongoing ImmuneRACE study, and 950 to 1,500 subjects contributed by 6 global collaborators. Where HLA class I and class II types were available, the types were taken from metadata supplied by the sample provider, not from assay-based typing. Deeply sampled blood TCRbeta repertoires from subjects exposed to, actively infected with, or recovered from COVID-19 were included in the dataset. The prospective study material was composed of cDNA or gDNA derived from T cells, B-cell-depleted T cells, or PBMCs.

The immunoSEQ Assay, a bias-controlled multiplex PCR, was used to amplify TCRbeta CDR3 regions from genomic DNA. The authors' analysis ran thus. The number of nucleated cells in each sample was estimated by amplification of reference gene primers within the assay. Sequence reads were collapsed and filtered to measure the absolute abundance of every unique TCRbeta CDR3 rearrangement. Productive Simpson clonality was computed per sample as the square root of Simpson's diversity index over productive rearrangements. This immuneACCESS table, as held by TCRdb, lists in-frame sequences with V and J called but not all clones. Of the missing ones, under half trace to an unresolved V gene in checked studies; the others have no known cause. The V and J calls and clone size come from that table; D and trimming were worked out from the DNA. Counted in this sample were over 45,000 clones; about 88% of them appeared once. The ten top clones hold roughly 4.6% of the sample.

Collaborating institutions collected whole blood in K2EDTA tubes following their own protocols. For TCRbeta analysis, collaborators shipped samples as frozen whole blood, isolated PBMCs, or DNA extracted from either of those sample types. Summary of the overall study and its limitations: Clinical and demographic metadata were provided uncurated, with the amount varying by source and participant.

Sequenced: peripheral blood. The TCR sequence derives from a man older than 75 in a cohort sampled during active COVID-19.

The CDR3 region: CASSPRTGGTNTEAFF. The DNA sequence reads TGCGCCAGCAGCCCGAGGACAGGGGGGACGAACACTGAAGCTTTCTTT. Rearrangement joined TRBV5-1 to TRBJ1-1; TRBD1 fits 10 bases in the junction. Counted from cysteine to phenylalanine, this CDR3 has 16 amino acids. Only the CDR3 DNA stays, 48 bases, in frame from base 1. CDR1 SGHRS and CDR2 YFSETQ were looked up in the germline V gene. V is cut back by 4 bases and J by 1 base, with 7 bases in the junction unmatched.